The present T cell receptor (beta chain) was sequenced within a study of metastatic and nonmetastatic thyroid tumors (dated by TCRdb to 2018 to 2020). About the full investigation: Repertoires from peripheral blood and from tumor or nodule tissue samples of malignant and benign thyroid patients were compared. General findings and caveats noted by the study authors: In both blood and tumor samples, TCR beta diversity was reported to be significantly higher in malignant tumors than in benign nodules.

The library was prepared using PCR. The sequencer was an Illumina HiSeq 4000. High-throughput sequencing was used to profile the TCR beta-chain CDR3 region of every patient. Per the original workflow: Drawing on CDR3 differences between clinicopathological groups, the researchers built a classifier meant to tell apart patients with distant-metastatic papillary thyroid cancer. To measure repertoire diversity the researchers used the Shannon index, while the Morisita-Horn index served to gauge how similar the tumor and blood repertoires were. TCRdb reworked the public reads: Q25 trimming with fastp, MiXCR clone assembly, productive beta chains retained. These V and J calls rely on TCRdb rather than the paper's analysis. This sample lists roughly 15,000 clones; roughly 24% were detected once. Clones ranked in the top ten supply roughly 22% of the sample. From a lookup of the germline V gene, CDR1 and CDR2 are ENHRY and SYGVKD. Counted from cysteine to phenylalanine, this CDR3 has 16 amino acids. CDR3 DNA only is kept here, 48 bases in frame from base 1. A distance of 12 bases separates the germline ends of V and J, which lose 0 bases and 6 bases respectively.

This clone is characterized as medium-sized (0.01 to 0.1%). Its specific antigen is unknown. No base-level quality is on record; no much larger clone is a single base apart. No treatment had been received by any patient before thyroid surgery. Patient clinical samples collected from the early 2010s to the late 2010s were retrospectively analysed using T-cell receptor beta sequencing. The sample taken for sequencing was tumor tissue. This TCR was recovered from a female donor with papillary thyroid cancer or a benign thyroid nodule (not recorded which). Some clones in this sample may be carry-over from other donors' samples. The V gene is TRBV10-3 and the J gene is TRBJ1-6, with TRBD1 tentatively as D gene (6 bases match). The DNA is as follows: TGTGCCATCAGTGAGTCGTGGGACATCGGTAATTCACCCCTCCACTTT. It encodes CAISESWDIGNSPLHF.